The clone carrying this T cell receptor (beta chain) has just a few counts. What it binds is unknown. Noted time point: newly diagnosed GD, antithyroid drugs for less than 3 months. Preparation of the TCR library used RNA extracted from PBMCs. The entry originates in a study of regulatory T cells in long-lasting Graves disease. Study-wide findings and caveats: There were preferences for TRBV28, TRBJ1-2 and TRBJ2-5 in persistent disease. Patients with persistent disease shared roughly 3,000 public clonotypes, outpacing the 900 to 1,000 shared by new patients. TCR diversity in persistent Graves' patients was below that of newly diagnosed ones.

Relying on iRepertoire HTBI primers and Arm-PCR of CDR3 regions, the team built TCR beta libraries. Methods used by the authors: Throughout the samples, researchers identified roughly 60 TRBV and around 15 TRBJ segments. TCRdb ran MiXCR on the multiplex PCR reads and lists one entry per CDR3 protein. TCRdb assigned the V and J calls; the authors' analysis was not used. There are hundreds of thousands of distinct CDR3 sequences in the sample; around 15% occur only once, and 20% to 25% lies in the top ten. Trimming removed 2 bases at V and 2 bases at J, with 12 bases between. CDR3 length: 15 amino acids. From germline, CDR1 is MNHEY and CDR2 SVGEGT.

This TCR was sampled from a female donor with Graves disease. Sequences were derived from peripheral blood mononuclear cells (PBMCs), sampled at new diagnosis, from a patient treated with antithyroid drugs. This chain connects TRBV6-2 or TRBV6-3 to TRBJ1-2; D is unclear. The CDR3 loop reads CASSYRIHQNYGYTF. CDR3 DNA sequence: TGTGCCAGCAGTTACAGGATACACCAAAACTATGGCTACACCTTC.